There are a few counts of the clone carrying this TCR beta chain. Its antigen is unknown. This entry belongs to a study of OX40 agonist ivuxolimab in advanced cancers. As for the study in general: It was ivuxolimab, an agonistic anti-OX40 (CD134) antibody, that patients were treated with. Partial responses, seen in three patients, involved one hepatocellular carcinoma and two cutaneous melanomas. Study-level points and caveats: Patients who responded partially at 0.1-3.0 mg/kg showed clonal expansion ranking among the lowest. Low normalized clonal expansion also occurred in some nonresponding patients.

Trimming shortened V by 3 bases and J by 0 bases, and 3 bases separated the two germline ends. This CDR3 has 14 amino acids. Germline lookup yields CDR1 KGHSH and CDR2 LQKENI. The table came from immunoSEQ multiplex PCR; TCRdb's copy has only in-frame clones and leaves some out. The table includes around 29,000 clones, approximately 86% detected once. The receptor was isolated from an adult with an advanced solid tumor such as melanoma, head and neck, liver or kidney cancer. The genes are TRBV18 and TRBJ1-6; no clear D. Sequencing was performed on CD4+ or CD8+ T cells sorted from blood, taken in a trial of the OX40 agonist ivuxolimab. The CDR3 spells CASSPSSYNSPLHF. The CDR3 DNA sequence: TGTGCCAGCTCACCGAGCTCCTATAATTCACCCCTCCACTTT.